One T cell receptor (beta chain) is described in this entry. The CDR3 is 15 residues long. CDR1 SGHTA and CDR2 FQGNSA come from the germline V gene. Trimming cost V 3 bases and J 6 bases; bases outside gene matches: 8. This specimen belongs to a study of OX40 agonist ivuxolimab in advanced cancers. Repertoires were generated with immunoSEQ multiplex PCR, while TCRdb's copy carries only in-frame clones and drops some. The repertoire includes about 62,000 clones, 70% to 80% of them detected once, and approximately 10% sits in the top ten. The chain combines TRBV7-2 with TRBJ2-7; TRBD2 agrees at 10 bases. The receptor's source is an adult with an advanced solid tumor such as melanoma, head and neck, liver or kidney cancer. The sequencing here drew on CD4+ or CD8+ T cells sorted from blood, taken in a trial of the OX40 agonist ivuxolimab. The chain's CDR3 is CASSFSGGSSSEQYF. The CDR3 nucleotides are TGTGCCAGCAGCTTTAGCGGGGGGTCTTCGTCCGAGCAGTACTTC.